Listed here are 13 T cell receptor beta chains from one sample, sequenced in a study of tumor-infiltrating lymphocytes in primary liver carcinoma (dated 2017 in TCRdb). Total RNA and DNA were co-extracted from roughly 20-30 mg of bulk tissue with the AllPrep DNA/RNA mini kit, without cell sorting. The sequencer was an Illumina HiSeq 2500. Starting from approximately 500 ng total RNA, TCRbeta-specific cDNA was produced by reverse transcription with a constant-region primer and ProtoScript II reverse transcriptase. The TCRbeta libraries were prepared through three rounds of nested multiplex PCR following a slightly modified ARM-PCR procedure. Multiplex TRBV1-TRBV30 forward primers and a Cbeta reverse primer were used in the first two PCR rounds, each of which was run for around 10 cycles. TCRdb reanalyzed the raw reads on its own, using fastp at Q25 for trimming and MiXCR for clone calling, and kept in-frame beta chains. For every CDR3 protein sequence, its rows merge into one entry that carries the most common genes and DNA. Recorded for this sample are 44,000 or so distinct CDR3 sequences; 55% to 75% of them occurred a single time. The ten largest make up approximately 31% of the sample.

Material: liver tumor tissue from sampling region 5. The cell subset or site label, as the study defines it: tumor region T5, tumor centre. These receptors came from a man in his forties or fifties with primary liver carcinoma and hepatitis B virus infection.

The DNA for the CDR3 is TGCGCCAGCAGCCAAGGTCGGGGACGTGAGTGGATTACTTGCTATGGCTACACCTTC. Residues: CASSQGRGREWITCYGYTF. The chain has TRBV4-1 and TRBJ1-2; tentatively, D is TRBD1 (5 bases). CDR3 size: 19 residues. Germline V gene lookup returns CDR1 MGHRA and CDR2 YSYEKL. V shed 1 base and J shed 4 bases, with 25 bases lying between them.

In its sample, this clonotype is medium-sized (0.01 to 0.1%). The V and J genes are TRBV6-5 and TRBJ1-3; weak D call: TRBD1 (5 bases). V shed 4 bases and J shed 0 bases, with 10 bases lying between them. The CDR3 is 15 amino acids. Per the germline V gene, CDR1 is MNHEY and CDR2 is SVGAGI. The CDR3 reads CASSFGASSGNTIYF. CDR3 bases: TGTGCCAGCAGTTTCGGGGCCAGCTCTGGAAACACCATATATTTT.

The table lists this clonotype with many counts. The chain carries TRBV10-3 and TRBJ2-3; D not certain. Trimming took 0 bases from V and 1 from J, leaving 2 bases between them. The CDR3 has 13 amino acids. Germline values: CDR1 ENHRY, CDR2 SYGVKD. CDR3 amino acids: CAISESGTDTQYF. The CDR3 coding sequence is TGTGCCATCAGTGAGTCCGGCACAGATACGCAGTATTTT.

This chain links TRBV6-1 with TRBJ2-3; 9 bases are shared with TRBD2. Unmatched junction bases numbered 11, after V lost 8 bases and J lost 2 bases. Germline V lookup: CDR1 MNHNS, CDR2 SASEGT. The CDR3 totals 16 residues. CDR3 protein: CASCQLAGLTTDTQYF. As DNA, the CDR3 is TGTGCCAGCTGCCAACTAGCGGGTTTAACCACAGATACGCAGTATTTT.

Comments on this clonotype: The conserved phenylalanine or tryptophan is not found at the CDR3 terminus, so this likely reflects a read error. The chain has TRBV4-2 and TRBJ1-1; TRBD1 might be the D (6 bases). Trimming took 5 bases from V and 2 from J, leaving 24 bases between them. The CDR3 is 18 residues long. Germline V gives CDR1 LGHNA, CDR2 YNFKEQ. The CDR3 spells CASSAHRDKGIFNTEAFS. For the CDR3, the DNA is TGTGCCAGCAGCGCTCACCGGGACAAGGGAATTTTCAACACTGAAGCTTTCTCT.

To note about this clonotype: A much larger clone lies a single base off, so this may be a read error. V and J are TRBV5-1 and TRBJ2-5; 8 nucleotides match TRBD2. CDR1 is SGHRS and CDR2 is YFSETQ in the germline V gene. The CDR3 sequence is 16 residues long. CDR3 nucleotide sequence: TGCGCCAGCAGATTGGGGCTAGCGGGCCAACAAGAGACCCAGTACTTC. Translating gives CASRLGLAGQQETQYF.

On this clonotype: One end of the junction fails to match germline, which may point to a read error. The CDR3 DNA is TGTGCCAGCAGGTTAGTGGCGCTTGCGGGAAGCGGGGAGCTGTTTTTT. Its protein product is CASRLVALAGSGELFF. This chain connects TRBV11-2 to TRBJ2-2, with D perhaps matching TRBD2 (6 bases). The CDR3 is 16 amino acids. Germline CDR1 SGHAT, CDR2 FQNNGV.

The sample holds a few counts of this clonotype. The rearrangement joins TRBV7-2 to TRBJ2-5, with a tentative D call TRBD2 (5 bases). Germline CDR1 is SGHTA and CDR2 is FQGNSA. Trimming took off 3 bases at V and 5 bases at J, with 7 bases between the two ends. The CDR3 has 12 amino acids. The CDR3 loop is CASSLASETQYF. The CDR3 nucleotides are TGTGCCAGCAGCTTGGCTAGCGAGACCCAGTACTTC.

As for this clonotype: One end of the junction does not line up with germline, which may come from a read error. This chain links TRBV29-1 with TRBJ2-3; perhaps D is TRBD1 or TRBD2 (5 bases each). CDR3 length: 14 amino acids. Germline CDR1 is SQVTM and CDR2 is ANQGSEA. For the CDR3, the DNA is TGCAGCGTCACCCCGGGACGGCTCACAGGTACGCAGTATTTT. Translated, it gives CSVTPGRLTGTQYF.

Comments on this clonotype: This may be a read error, as it is one base from a much larger clone. The genes are TRBV5-1 and TRBJ2-3; 7 bases agree with TRBD1. The germline gives CDR1 SGHRS, CDR2 YFSETQ. V dropped 6 bases and J dropped 6; count of bases not matched to a gene: 7. This CDR3 region has 13 residues. Written as DNA, the CDR3 is TGCGCCAGCATCCCACAGGGGTTGGATACGCAGTATTTT. It codes for CASIPQGLDTQYF.

Concerning this clonotype: The CDR3 does not close with the conserved phenylalanine or tryptophan, likely indicating a read error. The rearrangement uses TRBV6-2 or TRBV6-3 and TRBJ2-1, with D hard to call. V was pared by 4 bases and J by 8 bases, with 12 bases between. CDR1 and CDR2 (germline): MNHEY, SVGEGT. The CDR3 has 13 residues. The CDR3 DNA reads as TGTGCCAGCAGTTCGTCGGCCTTCGATGAGCAGTTCCTC. It is translated as CASSSSAFDEQFL.

This clonotype was seen many times. V and J are TRBV5-5 and TRBJ1-1; a weak D match, TRBD1 (5 bases). Trimming shortened V by 4 bases and J by 3 bases, and 16 bases separated the two germline ends. The CDR3 has 15 amino acids. CDR1 SGHKS and CDR2 YYEKEE come from the germline V gene (reference sequence). In DNA form, the CDR3 reads TGTGCCAGCAGCCCCAATTGGGGGTGGGACACTGAAGCTTTCTTT. Its protein product is CASSPNWGWDTEAFF.

This clonotype was counted once. The rearrangement joins TRBV15 to TRBJ2-5; no firm D call. CDR1 and CDR2 (germline): LNHNV, YYDKDF (reference sequence). The V end was cut by 2 bases, the J end by 5 bases, with 12 bases between. There are 14 residues in the CDR3. CDR3 region: CATSRSPLGETQYF. The CDR3 bases are TGTGCCACCAGCAGATCCCCCTTAGGGGAGACCCAGTACTTC.